These 25 T cell receptor beta chains originate from one sample sequenced in a study of blood T cell repertoires in COVID-19. Clones were read by immunoSEQ multiplex PCR, and TCRdb kept only the in-frame ones, dropping some. The profile shows about 99,000 clones, around 83% of them singletons. The source material was peripheral blood. The receptors were gathered from a man aged 70 or older with active or convalescent COVID-19.

This rearrangement joins TRBV5-4 to TRBJ1-4; 9 bases match TRBD1. The CDR3 spans 14 residues. CDR1 SGHNT and CDR2 YYREEE come from the germline V gene (reference sequence). The junction had 3 bases not matched to a gene; V was cut back by 1 base and J by 8 bases. CDR3 sequence: CASSLSQGAEKLFF. CDR3 nucleotide sequence: TGTGCCAGCAGCTTGTCACAGGGGGCCGAAAAACTGTTTTTT.

The chain couples TRBV7-3 to TRBJ2-1; D perhaps matches TRBD2 (6 bases). Per germline, CDR1 SGHTA and CDR2 FQGTGA. Trimming stripped 1 base from V and 10 bases from J, with 11 bases between. CDR3 size: 13 residues. The CDR3 region is CASSLNVAGEQFF. The CDR3, as DNA: TGTGCCAGCAGCTTAAATGTTGCGGGGGAGCAGTTCTTC. Combining the CDR3 with reference TRBV7-3 and TRBJ2-1 gives the whole variable domain GAGVSQTPSNKVTEKGKYVELRCDPISGHTALYWYRQSLGQGPEFLIYFQGTGAADDSGLPNDRFFAVRPEGSVSTLKIQRTERGDSAVYLCASSLNVAGEQFFGPGTRLTVL.

This clone was found a few times. The V call is TRBV5-4, the J call TRBJ1-2; 7 nucleotides line up with TRBD1. V lost 1 base to trimming and J lost 7 bases; unmatched junction nucleotides: 7. The CDR3 has 14 amino acids. Germline CDR1 reads SGHNT; CDR2 reads YYREEE (reference sequence). The CDR3 DNA reads TGTGCCAGCAGCTTGACGCAAGGGGACAGTGGCTACACCTTC. This codes for CASSLTQGDSGYTF. Combining the CDR3 with reference TRBV5-4 and TRBJ1-2 gives the whole variable domain ETGVTQSPTHLIKTRGQQVTLRCSSQSGHNTVSWYQQALGQGPQFIFQYYREEENGRGNFPPRFSGLQFPNYSSELNVNALELDDSALYLCASSLTQGDSGYTFGSGTRLTVV.

The chain employs TRBV5-4 and TRBJ2-7; D may be TRBD2 (5 bases). V lost 9 bases and J 0 bases, leaving 13 bases between the germline ends. This CDR3 region has 13 residues. Germline-derived CDR1 and CDR2 are SGHNT and YYREEE (reference sequence). The CDR3 protein is CATAGPSSYEQYF. In nucleotides, the CDR3 is TGTGCCACCGCGGGCCCCAGCTCCTACGAGCAGTACTTC.

CDR3 sequence reads: CASRLPGSKTEAFF. The CDR3 region has the DNA TGTGCCAGCAGGCTCCCTGGCTCAAAAACTGAAGCTTTCTTT. V gene TRBV5-6 combines with J gene TRBJ1-1; no clear D. This CDR3 is 14 amino acids long. Between the trimmed V and J ends, which lost 5 bases and 5 bases, there was a span of 16 bases. CDR1 and CDR2 from the germline V gene are SGHDT and YYEEEE.

To note about this clone: The junction differs from germline at one of its ends, possibly a read error. The same CDR3 can be traced to other DNA sequences in this sample. The chain joins TRBV7-9 to TRBJ2-7; possibly TRBD1 for D (5 bases). Germline-derived CDR1 and CDR2 are SEHNR and FQNEAQ (reference sequence). The CDR3 totals 13 residues. The CDR3 bases are TGTGCCAGCAGCTTAGCAGGGGTCCACGAGCAATACTTC. It translates to CASSLAGVHEQYF.

The chain links TRBV19 to TRBJ1-3, with unresolved D. The length of the CDR3 is 16 residues. The germline V and J ends were trimmed by 5 bases and 6 bases, with 20 bases remaining between them. Germline lookup yields CDR1 LNHDA and CDR2 SQIVND (reference sequence). Written as DNA, the CDR3 is TGTGCCAGTAGTCTTCAGGTTTACTCCGCAATAAACACCATATATTTT. This translates into CASSLQVYSAINTIYF.

The chain recombines TRBV30 with TRBJ1-1, with 11 bases aligning to TRBD1. The CDR3 runs 15 residues. Germline CDR1 reads GTSNPN; CDR2 reads SVGIG (reference sequence). V shed 2 bases and J 1 base; nucleotides not matched to a gene: 3. CDR3 nucleotides: TGTGCCTGGAGTAGCGGACAGGGGGCGAACACTGAAGCTTTCTTT. It yields the protein CAWSSGQGANTEAFF.

This sequence joins TRBV30 and TRBJ1-2; 8 bases align to TRBD1. CDR3 length equals 14 residues. The germline V gene encodes CDR1 GTSNPN and CDR2 SVGIG (reference sequence). Trimming at V came to 0 bases and at J to 7 bases, leaving 7 bases not matched to a gene. In nucleotides, the CDR3 is TGTGCCTGGAGTGTAGGACAGGGTAAAGGTGGCTACACCTTC. It specifies CAWSVGQGKGGYTF.

The J gene is TRBJ1-1, the V gene TRBV5-8; 7 bases are a match to TRBD1. The V gene's germline CDR1 is SGHTS and CDR2 YDEGEE. The V segment lost 1 base and the J segment 3 bases; nucleotides outside the gene matches: 3. This CDR3 has 14 residues. The CDR3 here is CASSLYRGDTEAFF. CDR3 in DNA: TGTGCCAGCAGCTTGTACAGGGGTGACACTGAAGCTTTCTTT.

This rearrangement joins TRBV5-6 to TRBJ1-1, with TRBD1 identical over 7 bases. Germline loops: CDR1 SGHDT, CDR2 YYEEEE. The CDR3 extends over 13 amino acids. Losses at the gene ends were 4 bases for V and 10 bases for J; bases not matched to a gene: 10. The CDR3 nucleotides read TGTGCCAGCAGCCAAGGGGGCGCGGTTGGAGCTTTCTTT. This codes for CASSQGGAVGAFF. The entire variable domain, with the rest obtained from reference TRBV5-6 and TRBJ1-1, is as follows: DAGVTQSPTHLIKTRGQQVTLRCSPKSGHDTVSWYQQALGQGPQFIFQYYEEEERQRGNFPDRFSGHQFPNYSSELNVNALLLGDSALYLCASSQGGAVGAFFGQGTRLTVV.

CDR3 in amino acids: CASSVGPGATNEKLFF. The CDR3 DNA follows: TGTGCCAGCAGCGTAGGGCCAGGGGCAACTAATGAAAAACTGTTTTTT. The chain combines TRBV9 with TRBJ1-4; TRBD1 is a possible D gene (6 bases). From germline, CDR1 is SGDLS and CDR2 YYNGEE. The CDR3 consists of 16 residues. V lost 0 bases to trimming and J lost 0 bases, with 9 bases between them.

The rearrangement joins TRBV7-8 to TRBJ2-2, with unresolved D. The CDR3 is 15 amino acids. Trimming took 1 base from V and 9 from J, leaving 15 bases between them. The V gene's germline CDR1 is SGHVS and CDR2 FQNEAQ. CDR3: CASSLGSVSRRELFF. DNA for the CDR3: TGTGCCAGCAGCTTAGGTAGTGTCTCTAGGAGGGAGCTGTTTTTT.

The chain recombines TRBV18 with TRBJ1-1; the match to TRBD1 covers 7 bases. CDR1 and CDR2 from the germline V gene are KGHSH and LQKENI. CDR3 length equals 14 residues. V gave up 5 bases and J gave up 5 bases; unmatched junction bases: 8. The CDR3 region has the DNA TGTGCCAGCTCAACTACAGGGGTAGGGACTGAAGCTTTCTTT. Encoded protein: CASSTTGVGTEAFF.

The chain is built from TRBV11-2 and TRBJ1-1, with TRBD1 matching 9 bases. The CDR3 consists of 14 residues. CDR1 and CDR2 (germline): SGHAT, FQNNGV. The V gene end was trimmed by 6 bases and the J gene end by 3 bases; junction bases not matched to a gene: 5. The CDR3 region is CASRLNRGHTEAFF. CDR3 in DNA: TGTGCCAGCAGGTTAAACAGGGGGCACACTGAAGCTTTCTTT.

The rearrangement uses TRBV7-9 and TRBJ1-6, with a weak D call TRBD1 (5 bases). The germline V and J ends were trimmed by 1 base and 0 bases, with 10 bases remaining between them. The CDR3 contains 17 residues. The V gene's germline CDR1 is SEHNR and CDR2 FQNEAQ (reference sequence). The CDR3 sequence is CASSLGQGPSYNSPLHF. The CDR3 nucleotides are TGTGCCAGCAGCTTAGGTCAGGGTCCCTCCTATAATTCACCCCTCCACTTT. The whole variable domain, remainder taken from reference TRBV7-9 and TRBJ1-6, is DTGVSQNPRHKITKRGQNVTFRCDPISEHNRLYWYRQTLGQGPEFLTYFQNEAQLEKSRLLSDRFSAERPKGSFSTLEIQRTEQGDSAMYLCASSLGQGPSYNSPLHFGNGTRLTVT.

V usage is TRBV4-1 and J usage is TRBJ2-7; a weak D match, TRBD2 (6 bases). Germline lookup yields CDR1 MGHRA and CDR2 YSYEKL. The CDR3 totals 14 residues. The V end lost 1 base, the J end lost 0 bases, and 7 bases lay between the germline ends. CDR3 residues: CASSQGGDSYEQYF. Written as DNA, the CDR3 is TGCGCCAGCAGCCAAGGGGGGGACTCCTACGAGCAGTACTTC.

The chain employs TRBV5-1 and TRBJ2-5, with D perhaps matching TRBD1 (6 bases). Germline-derived CDR1 and CDR2 are SGHRS and YFSETQ. There are 15 residues in the CDR3. Deletions cut 5 bases from V and 0 bases from J, with 14 bases between. The CDR3 here is CASSGTGTYQETQYF. Here the CDR3 DNA reads TGCGCCAGCAGTGGTACAGGGACCTACCAAGAGACCCAGTACTTC.

The chain couples TRBV5-1 to TRBJ2-1, with TRBD1 matching over 7 bases. J gave up 6 bases and V 4 bases, and 10 bases lay outside the gene matches. Germline-derived CDR1 and CDR2 are SGHRS and YFSETQ. This CDR3 region has 15 residues. The CDR3 spells CASSPGQVTPNEQFF. The CDR3 bases are TGCGCCAGCAGCCCTGGACAGGTTACCCCCAATGAGCAGTTCTTC.

The chain couples TRBV18 to TRBJ2-4; 7 nucleotides line up with TRBD1. The CDR3 extends over 13 amino acids. Germline CDR1 is KGHSH and CDR2 is LQKENI. Germline trimming cut 4 bases from V and 5 bases from J; bases unmatched to any gene: 2. Written as DNA, the CDR3 is TGTGCCAGCTCACGAGACAGGGAAAACATTCAGTACTTC. Translated, it gives CASSRDRENIQYF.

The rearrangement uses TRBV2 and TRBJ2-7, with unresolved D. V shed 2 bases and J shed 2 bases, with 10 bases lying between them. Germline-derived CDR1 and CDR2 are SNHLY and FYNNEI. The CDR3 runs to 14 residues. CDR3 region: CASSERRSTYEQYF. The CDR3, as DNA: TGTGCCAGCAGTGAAAGACGGAGCACCTACGAGCAGTACTTC.

V and J are TRBV18 and TRBJ2-2, with 11 bases lining up with TRBD2. The CDR3 is 16 residues long. V shed 6 bases and J 3 bases; nucleotides not matched to a gene: 6. The germline CDR1 and CDR2 sequences are KGHSH and LQKENI. CDR3 sequence (DNA): TGTGCCAGCTCCCCTACTAGCGGGGGATACACCGGGGAGCTGTTTTTT. Protein sequence: CASSPTSGGYTGELFF.

The CDR3, as DNA: TGTGCCAGCAGTCGGACAGGCTCCTTCTACGAGCAGTACTTC. Its translation: CASSRTGSFYEQYF. The chain couples TRBV27 to TRBJ2-7; the match to TRBD1 covers 7 bases. Germline-derived CDR1 and CDR2 are MNHEY and SMNVEV (reference sequence). With V trimmed by 5 bases and J by 3 bases, 7 bases remained unmatched. The CDR3 totals 14 residues.

This clone was detected a few times. The V and J genes are TRBV3-1 (or the pseudogene TRBV3-2) and TRBJ1-6, with a tentative D call TRBD1 (5 bases). Between the trimmed V and J ends, which lost 4 bases and 10 bases, there was a span of 14 bases. Germline CDR1 reads LGHDT; CDR2 reads YNNKEL (reference sequence). This CDR3 has 14 residues. In DNA, the CDR3 is TGTGCCAGCAGCCCCTCCAGGGAAAGATCACCCCTCCACTTT. Residues: CASSPSRERSPLHF.

A few counts support this clone. V and J are TRBV6-6 and TRBJ1-3; D may be TRBD1 (5 bases). V was shortened by 5 bases and J by 4 bases, with 12 bases between the two germline ends. Germline-derived CDR1 and CDR2 are MNHNY and SVGAGI (reference sequence). CDR3 length: 14 amino acids. The CDR3 reads CASSTGDLGNTIYF. CDR3 bases: TGTGCCAGCAGTACGGGGGACCTCGGAAACACCATATATTTT.